The entry below describes one T cell receptor beta chain. Its antigen is undetermined. Primers included in the PCR were 60 Vbeta and 13 Jbeta primers. Measured with immunoSEQ multiplex PCR; TCRdb has only the in-frame clones, and not every one. The profile shows tens of thousands of clones, about 81% of them singletons. The sample comes from a study of cytomegalovirus exposure and HLA in healthy donors. In the study overall: Early released data comprised about 90 million unique TCRs from HLA-typed donors.

Study-wide points: Productive status was seen about 87% or about 30% of the time for most TCR beta V segments in an earlier analysis. Solely CMV serostatus was available to characterize immune exposure. Some public TCRs appeared in many individuals, while most sequences were rare.

From germline, CDR1 is MNHNS and CDR2 SASEGT. The CDR3 runs to 12 residues. V was cut by 7 bases and J by 4 bases, with 10 bases left in between. The TCR originated in a man aged 18 to 30 in good health and CMV-seronegative. The chain is built from TRBV6-1 and TRBJ1-1, with unresolved D. Sequenced input: PBMCs. In DNA, the CDR3 is TGTGCCAGCATAAGGGCGGGCACTGAAGCTTTCTTT. Its protein is CASIRAGTEAFF.